The sequence of this TCR beta chain was determined in a study of CD8 T cells in Susac syndrome. The authors reverse transcribed roughly 0.5 to 1 ug RNA with random hexamers. TCRdb re-called the immunoSEQ multiplex PCR reads with MiXCR, one entry per CDR3 protein. This table has roughly 200,000 distinct CDR3 sequences, 95% appearing once. The CD8+ and CD4+ T cells were isolated magnetically using a negative isolation approach, whereas the TEMRA cells were enriched by FACS. This CDR3 has 16 residues. Germline V gene data show CDR1 as SNHLY and CDR2 as FYNNEI. Trimming took off 1 base at V and 4 bases at J, with 11 bases between the two ends.

This TCR derives from a human donor with multiple sclerosis. This sequence joins TRBV2 and TRBJ1-6, with D unresolved. Sequenced material: CD4+ T cells from PBMCs. Here the CDR3 reads CASSEEPGRYNSPLHF. CDR3 DNA sequence: TGTGCCAGCAGTGAAGAGCCAGGCCGATATAATTCACCCCTCCACTTT.